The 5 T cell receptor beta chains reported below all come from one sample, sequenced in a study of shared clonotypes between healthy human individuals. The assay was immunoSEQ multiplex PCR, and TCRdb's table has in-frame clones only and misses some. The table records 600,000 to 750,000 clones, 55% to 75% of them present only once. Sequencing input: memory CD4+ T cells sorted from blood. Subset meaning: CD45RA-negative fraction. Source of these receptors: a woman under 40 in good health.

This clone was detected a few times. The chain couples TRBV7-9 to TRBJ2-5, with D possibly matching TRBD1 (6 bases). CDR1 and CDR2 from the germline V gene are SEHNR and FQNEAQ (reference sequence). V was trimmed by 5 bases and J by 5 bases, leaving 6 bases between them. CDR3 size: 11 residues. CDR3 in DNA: TGTGCCAGCAGCACAGGGGAGACCCAGTACTTC. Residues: CASSTGETQYF.

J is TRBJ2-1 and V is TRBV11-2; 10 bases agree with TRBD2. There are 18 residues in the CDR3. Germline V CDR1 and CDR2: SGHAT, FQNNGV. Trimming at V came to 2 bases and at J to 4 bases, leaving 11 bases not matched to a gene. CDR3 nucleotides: TGTGCCAGCAGCTTACGTAGCGGGAGGCAACTTTTGTACAATGAGCAGTTCTTC. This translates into CASSLRSGRQLLYNEQFF.

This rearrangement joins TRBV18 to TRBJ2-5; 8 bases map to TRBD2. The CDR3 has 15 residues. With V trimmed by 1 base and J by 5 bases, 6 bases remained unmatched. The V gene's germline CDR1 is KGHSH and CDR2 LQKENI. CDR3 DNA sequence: TGTGCCAGCTCACCACTCAGCGGGAGCTTGGAGACCCAGTACTTC. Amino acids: CASSPLSGSLETQYF.

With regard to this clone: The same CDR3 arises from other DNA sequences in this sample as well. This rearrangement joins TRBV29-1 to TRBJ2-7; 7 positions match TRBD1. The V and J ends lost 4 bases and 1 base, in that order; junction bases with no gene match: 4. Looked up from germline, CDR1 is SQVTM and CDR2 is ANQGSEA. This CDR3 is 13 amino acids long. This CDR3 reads CSVGDRVSYEQYF. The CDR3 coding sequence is TGCAGCGTTGGAGACAGGGTATCCTACGAGCAGTACTTC.

Here the CDR3 reads CASSRNGGRADEQFF. CDR3 in DNA: TGTGCCAGCAGCCGTAATGGCGGGAGGGCCGACGAGCAGTTCTTC. The chain employs TRBV7-7 and TRBJ2-1, with 9 bases identical to TRBD2. Looked up from germline, CDR1 is SSHAT and CDR2 is FNYEAQ (reference sequence). Trimming at V came to 5 bases and at J to 10 bases, leaving 12 bases not matched to a gene. This CDR3 has 15 amino acids.